These 23 T cell receptor beta chains share one sample of origin, sequenced in a study of T cell responses to AZD1222 COVID-19 vaccine. Clones were read by immunoSEQ multiplex PCR, and TCRdb kept only the in-frame ones, dropping some. This sample has around 130,000 clones, with around 94% found just once. The sequencing here drew on peripheral blood, taken on day 0 of AZD1222 vaccination. Receptors originate from an adult in good health.

This chain connects TRBV10-1 to TRBJ2-3, with 11 bases matching TRBD2. J lost 0 bases, V lost 5 bases, and 4 bases had no gene match. CDR1 is WNHNN and CDR2 is SYGVQD in the germline V gene (reference sequence). CDR3 length equals 16 residues. In DNA, the CDR3 is TGCGCCAGCAGTTCCCGACTAGCGGGAAGCACAGATACGCAGTATTTT. Its protein is CASSSRLAGSTDTQYF.

This chain links TRBV7-8 with TRBJ1-1; 8 bases are shared with TRBD1. The CDR3 contains 15 residues. After removal of 7 bases from V and 5 bases from J, the junction contained 12 bases not matched to a gene. CDR1 is SGHVS, CDR2 FQNEAQ, per germline. CDR3 protein: CASMAPDRGGTEAFF. The CDR3 nucleotides are TGTGCCAGCATGGCCCCAGACAGGGGAGGGACTGAAGCTTTCTTT.

The V gene is TRBV5-6, the J gene TRBJ1-4, with 7 bases identical to TRBD1. The germline CDR1 and CDR2 sequences are SGHDT and YYEEEE. This CDR3 is built from 15 residues. Trimming removed 4 bases from V and 5 bases from J; junction bases left unmatched: 8. CDR3: CASSRRGGANEKLFF. The CDR3 DNA reads as TGTGCCAGCAGCCGTAGAGGGGGCGCCAATGAAAAACTGTTTTTT.

The V call is TRBV19, the J call TRBJ2-5; the D is unclear. This CDR3 comprises 13 residues. Per germline, CDR1 LNHDA and CDR2 SQIVND (reference sequence). V was shortened by 3 bases and J by 4 bases, with 9 bases between the two germline ends. CDR3 region: CASSMMPRETQYF. The CDR3, as DNA: TGTGCCAGTAGTATGATGCCTAGAGAGACCCAGTACTTC. The variable domain in full, with the rest retrieved from reference TRBV19 and TRBJ2-5, is DGGITQSPKYLFRKEGQNVTLSCEQNLNHDAMYWYRQDPGQGLRLIYYSQIVNDFQKGDIAEGYSVSREKKESFPLTVTSAQKNPTAFYLCASSMMPRETQYFGPGTRLLVL.

The V gene is TRBV3-1 (or the pseudogene TRBV3-2), the J gene TRBJ2-5; the D is unclear. Germline CDR1 is LGHDT and CDR2 is YNNKEL (reference sequence). CDR3 length: 12 amino acids. Trimming cost V 1 base and J 11 bases, with 11 bases left between them. CDR3 region: CASSQVEGTQYF. The CDR3 nucleotides read TGTGCCAGCAGCCAAGTCGAAGGAACGCAGTACTTC.

The rearrangement links TRBV5-1 to TRBJ1-1; D remains unclear. Germline CDR1 is SGHRS and CDR2 is YFSETQ. The V and J ends lost 0 bases and 4 bases respectively, with 10 bases between them. This CDR3 contains 14 residues. CDR3 nucleotides: TGCGCCAGCAGCTTGGGTGGGGAGGGCACTGAAGCTTTCTTT. Residues: CASSLGGEGTEAFF.

The rearrangement joins TRBV28 to TRBJ1-2, with 7 bases matching TRBD1. J lost 2 bases, V lost 4 bases, and 7 bases had no gene match. The CDR3 contains 15 residues. Looked up from germline, CDR1 is MDHEN and CDR2 is SYDVKM. The CDR3 loop is CASSSDRGLNYGYTF. CDR3 bases: TGTGCCAGCAGTTCCGATAGGGGGCTGAACTATGGCTACACCTTC.

This chain connects TRBV5-6 to TRBJ2-1; 9 nucleotides align to TRBD2. CDR1 and CDR2 from the germline V gene are SGHDT and YYEEEE. The CDR3 is 15 residues long. After removal of 4 bases from V and 5 bases from J, the junction contained 7 bases not matched to a gene. CDR3 loop: CASSGGGRAHNEQFF. DNA for the CDR3: TGTGCCAGCAGCGGGGGCGGGAGGGCCCACAATGAGCAGTTCTTC.

The chain is built from TRBV3-1 (or the pseudogene TRBV3-2) and TRBJ2-2, with 7 bases aligning to TRBD1. With 1 base clipped from V and 4 bases from J, the junction kept 6 bases outside the gene matches. The germline V gene has CDR1 LGHDT and CDR2 YNNKEL (reference sequence). This CDR3 region has 16 residues. CDR3 region: CASSQGSSGGTGELFF. For the CDR3, the DNA is TGTGCCAGCAGCCAAGGTAGTTCAGGGGGCACCGGGGAGCTGTTTTTT.

This chain uses TRBV7-2 with TRBJ2-7, with a tentative D call TRBD1 (5 bases). V dropped 1 base and J dropped 7 bases, with 17 bases sitting between them. Germline V gene sequence: CDR1 SGHTA, CDR2 FQGNSA. The CDR3 is 15 residues long. The CDR3 is CASSLGGQVQGEQYF. The DNA for the CDR3 is TGTGCCAGCAGCTTAGGTGGGCAGGTGCAGGGAGAGCAGTACTTC.

The chain combines TRBV30 with TRBJ1-2; D is unclear. The CDR3 is 15 amino acids. CDR1 is GTSNPN, CDR2 SVGIG, per germline (reference sequence). V was shortened by 0 bases and J by 2 bases, with 13 bases between the two germline ends. CDR3 nucleotides: TGTGCCTGGAGTGTACTAGGCAGGAGCAACTATGGCTACACCTTC. Translation: CAWSVLGRSNYGYTF.

The chain is built from TRBV5-1 and TRBJ2-7; unclear D gene. Germline lookup yields CDR1 SGHRS and CDR2 YFSETQ. V was trimmed by 0 bases and J by 2 bases, leaving 9 bases between them. The CDR3 runs 14 residues. The CDR3, as DNA: TGCGCCAGCAGCTTGGCCGGGTCCCCCTACGAGCAGTACTTC. Translation gives CASSLAGSPYEQYF.

The table lists this clone with a count of one. The chain recombines TRBV7-9 with TRBJ1-1; D may be TRBD1 (5 bases). Germline assignment: CDR1 SEHNR and CDR2 FQNEAQ (reference sequence). This CDR3 comprises 14 residues. With 5 bases removed from V and 0 bases from J, the gap between germline ends came to 10 bases. The CDR3: CASSTPGLNTEAFF. DNA for the CDR3: TGTGCCAGCAGCACCCCAGGGTTGAACACTGAAGCTTTCTTT.

The chain uses TRBV11-1 and TRBJ2-7, with D perhaps assigned TRBD1 or TRBD2 (5 bases each). This CDR3 has 12 amino acids. Trimming removed 2 bases from V and 7 bases from J, with 9 bases in between. In germline, CDR1 is SGHAT, CDR2 FQDESV (reference sequence). This CDR3 is CASSLRGEEQYF. Here the CDR3 DNA reads TGTGCCAGCAGCTTAAGAGGGGAAGAGCAGTACTTC.

The rearrangement uses TRBV27 and TRBJ1-5, with D possibly TRBD1 on 6 matching bases. The V end lost 6 bases, the J end lost 3 bases, and 15 bases lay between the germline ends. The CDR3 is made up of 15 amino acids. The germline CDR1 and CDR2 sequences are MNHEY and SMNVEV (reference sequence). CDR3 DNA sequence: TGTGCCAGCAGCTCCCAGGACAGCCTCAATCAGCCCCAGCATTTT. Its protein is CASSSQDSLNQPQHF.

The chain has TRBV9 and TRBJ2-3; 12 positions agree with TRBD2. V shed 4 bases and J 4 bases; nucleotides not matched to a gene: 7. The germline CDR1 and CDR2 sequences are SGDLS and YYNGEE. This CDR3 is built from 16 residues. The CDR3 DNA reads TGTGCCAGCAGCCCCCGACTAGCGGGAGCGGCAGATACGCAGTATTTT. Its protein is CASSPRLAGAADTQYF.

The chain is built from TRBV2 and TRBJ2-7, with D perhaps assigned TRBD1 or TRBD2 (5 bases each). Trimming removed 8 bases from V and 5 bases from J, with 16 bases in between. The CDR3 covers 13 residues. Per germline, CDR1 SNHLY and CDR2 FYNNEI. The CDR3 DNA follows: TGTGCCAGCTGTCTTGGGGGAGTGAACGAGCAGTACTTC. Residues: CASCLGGVNEQYF.

The gene calls are TRBV2 and TRBJ1-2, with TRBD1 matching over 9 bases. This CDR3 contains 13 residues. The germline V gene has CDR1 SNHLY and CDR2 FYNNEI. V was pared by 6 bases and J by 8 bases, with 7 bases of the junction left unmatched. The CDR3 here is CASSVGTGLGYTF. DNA of the CDR3: TGTGCCAGCAGCGTAGGGACAGGGTTAGGCTACACCTTC.

V usage is TRBV5-1 and J usage is TRBJ2-7, with D perhaps matching TRBD1 (6 bases). CDR1 and CDR2 from the germline V gene are SGHRS and YFSETQ. The CDR3 is made up of 18 amino acids. The germline V and J ends were trimmed by 0 bases and 2 bases, with 21 bases remaining between them. The CDR3 DNA sequence: TGCGCCAGCAGCTTGGTGGGCACCACGGACAGCAGGACCTACGAGCAGTACTTC. It is translated as CASSLVGTTDSRTYEQYF.

This chain joins TRBV27 and TRBJ2-2, with TRBD2 identical over 7 bases. Unmatched junction bases numbered 9, after V lost 6 bases and J lost 5 bases. Germline CDR1 MNHEY, CDR2 SMNVEV (reference sequence). CDR3 size: 15 residues. The CDR3: CASRLGLERTGELFF. DNA of the CDR3: TGTGCCAGCAGGCTAGGACTAGAGCGGACCGGGGAGCTGTTTTTT.

The chain carries TRBV6-1 and TRBJ1-1, with D perhaps TRBD1 (5 bases). From germline, CDR1 is MNHNS and CDR2 SASEGT. Trimming shortened V by 3 bases and J by 4 bases, and 12 bases separated the two germline ends. CDR3 length equals 14 residues. In nucleotides, the CDR3 is TGTGCCAGCAGTGAGCCTGGGGGTGGCACTGAAGCTTTCTTT. Protein product: CASSEPGGGTEAFF.

Worth noting for this clone: In the same sample, other DNA sequences code for this CDR3. V gene TRBV2 combines with J gene TRBJ1-2; 9 nucleotides agree with TRBD1. The CDR3 is 13 residues long. Germline-derived CDR1 and CDR2 are SNHLY and FYNNEI. Trimming at V came to 4 bases and at J to 7 bases, leaving 4 bases not matched to a gene. The CDR3 coding sequence is TGTGCCAGCAGTGCACAGGGGGCGGGTGGCTACACCTTC. It is translated as CASSAQGAGGYTF.

The table lists this clone with a count of one. This sequence joins TRBV5-1 and TRBJ2-7; D is perhaps TRBD2 (6 bases). The CDR3 is 14 amino acids. Germline V gene data show CDR1 as SGHRS and CDR2 as YFSETQ. Trimming removed 5 bases at V and 0 bases at J, with 12 bases between. In nucleotides, the CDR3 is TGCGCCAGCAGTTGGGACGGGGGCTCCTACGAGCAGTACTTC. Its translation: CASSWDGGSYEQYF.